The clone carrying this T cell receptor beta chain was found many times. This sample was taken from a study of T-cell reconstitution after alpha-beta-depleted transplantation in children. CDR1 is DFQATT and CDR2 is SNEGSKA in the germline V gene (reference sequence). After removal of 1 base from V and 0 bases from J, the junction contained 3 bases not matched to a gene. CDR3 length equals 14 residues. TCRbeta library construction was performed incorporating unique molecular identifiers. A single record per CDR3 protein comes from TCRdb applying MiXCR to the PCR reads. Here the sample spans 350,000 to 400,000 distinct CDR3 sequences, around 21% being singletons.

Sequencing used PBMCs from the stem cell graft donor, obtained from the stem cell graft. This receptor was obtained from a human donor who donated a stem cell graft to a child with acute myeloid leukemia. The V call is TRBV20-1, the J call TRBJ2-7; 7 nucleotides match TRBD1. CDR3 sequence (DNA): TGCAGTGCTAGAGGTGGGGACAGCTCCTACGAGCAGTACTTC. It translates to CSARGGDSSYEQYF.